This T cell receptor (beta chain) was documented in a study of OX40 agonist ivuxolimab in advanced cancers. Study-level background: Hepatocellular carcinoma, melanoma, renal cell or head and neck cancer affected the dose-escalation patients. Allowance was made for prior anti-PD-1, anti-PD-L1 or anti-CTLA-4 therapy, and roughly 40% had some.

This table comes from immunoSEQ multiplex PCR, and its TCRdb copy is limited to in-frame clones, with some not included. Of 75,000 to 95,000 clones in the sample, about 90% were seen once. Of note for this clone: The antigen is undetermined.

Germline V gene data show CDR1 as LGHNA and CDR2 as YNFKEQ. V shed 0 bases and J shed 7 bases, with 13 bases lying between them. This CDR3 spans 15 amino acids. Study results and caveats: It was not determined which antigens were specifically recognized by the peripheral T cells that had undergone clonal expansion. Certain nonresponders likewise exhibited a low normalized T-cell clonal expansion.

This sequence originates from an adult with an advanced solid tumor such as melanoma, head and neck, liver or kidney cancer. The chain uses TRBV4-2 and TRBJ2-1, with TRBD1 as a possible D gene (6 bases). Here the sequenced sample was CD4+ or CD8+ T cells sorted from blood, taken in a trial of the OX40 agonist ivuxolimab. CDR3 nucleotide sequence: TGTGCCAGCAGCCAAGAGGGCAGGGGTTCGAATGAGCAGTTCTTC. Protein: CASSQEGRGSNEQFF.